This T cell receptor beta chain was profiled in a study of T-cell memory formation after mild COVID-19. CDR1 and CDR2 from the germline V gene are DFQATT and SNEGSKA (reference sequence). This CDR3 has 14 amino acids. Trimming at V came to 3 bases and at J to 4 bases, leaving 2 bases not matched to a gene. TCRdb redid the calling of the 5' RACE reads with MiXCR, one entry per CDR3 protein. The table shows roughly 380,000 distinct CDR3 sequences, with under 30% occurring only once. This clonotype came up a few times. The V call is TRBV20-1, the J call TRBJ2-3; 12 bases fit TRBD2. Sequencing was carried out using PBMCs or a T cell subset sorted from them (not recorded which). This clonotype was obtained from an adult woman who had mild COVID-19 (a few samples of this study predate the infection). Cell type and time point are not known. CDR3 nucleotides: TGCAGTGCTAGTCTAGCGGGAGGGCCAGATACGCAGTATTTT. Amino acid sequence: CSASLAGGPDTQYF.